A selection of T cell receptor beta chains follows, all from one sample in a study of cytomegalovirus exposure and HLA in healthy donors. The data were produced by immunoSEQ multiplex PCR, yet TCRdb's version contains in-frame clones alone and is incomplete. The table has roughly 150,000 clones, 70% seen once. The sequenced sample consisted of PBMCs. These receptors were obtained from a woman between 55 and 75 years old in good health and CMV-seropositive. CDR3s include the opening cysteine and the closing phenylalanine or tryptophan. Each record gives: V gene, J gene, clone size, D gene, CDR3 protein, CDR3 DNA. The D gene is left open where the match is weak. Clone size is stated in some rows and not others, as once, few, many or a class when expanded.

>TRBV2|TRBJ2-1|.|.
CASSEQGLFTGNEQFF
TGTGCCAGCAGTGAACAGGGACTTTTCACGGGTAATGAGCAGTTCTTC
>TRBV5-6|TRBJ2-3|.|TRBD1
CASSLGLGQGTDTQYF
TGTGCCAGCAGCTTGGGGCTGGGACAGGGCACAGATACGCAGTATTTT
>TRBV5-6|TRBJ1-2|.|.
CASSLASGGYTF
TGTGCCAGCAGCTTGGCGTCAGGGGGCTACACCTTC
>TRBV5-4|TRBJ2-7|.|TRBD1
CASSLAYRGSAYEQYF
TGTGCCAGCAGCTTGGCGTACAGGGGGTCGGCGTACGAGCAGTACTTC
>TRBV5-6|TRBJ2-7|.|TRBD1
CASSPGQGVNEQYF
TGTGCCAGCAGTCCGGGACAGGGCGTTAACGAGCAGTACTTC
>TRBV10-3|TRBJ2-7|.|TRBD2
CAISETSGALSYEQYF
TGTGCCATCAGTGAGACTAGCGGAGCCCTGAGCTACGAGCAGTACTTC
>TRBV11-2|TRBJ1-1|few|.
CASSFAVNTEAFF
TGTGCCAGCAGCTTTGCAGTTAACACTGAAGCTTTCTTT
>TRBV6-5|TRBJ2-1|.|.
CASQLITGREGEQFF
TGTGCCAGCCAGTTAATTACAGGGAGGGAAGGTGAGCAGTTCTTC
>TRBV7-9|TRBJ2-7|few|TRBD2
CASTPLTPGGEQYF
TGTGCCAGCACCCCTCTGACGCCGGGGGGCGAGCAGTACTTC
>TRBV11-2|TRBJ2-7|.|TRBD2
CASSPGRGDYEQYF
TGTGCCAGCAGCCCCGGACGGGGGGACTACGAGCAGTACTTC
>TRBV19|TRBJ1-4|.|TRBD1
CASSIATGGTTNEKLFF
TGTGCCAGTAGTATAGCGACAGGGGGTACAACTAATGAAAAACTGTTTTTT
>TRBV7-2|TRBJ2-5|.|TRBD1
CASSYSVTGGPETQYF
TGTGCCAGCAGTTATTCGGTGACAGGGGGCCCAGAGACCCAGTACTTC
>TRBV10-3|TRBJ2-5|once|TRBD2
CATYPGTSGETQYF
TGTGCCACCTACCCCGGGACTAGCGGGGAGACCCAGTACTTC
>TRBV14|TRBJ2-3|.|TRBD2
CASSHRAGGPDTQYF
TGTGCCAGCAGCCACAGGGCGGGAGGGCCGGATACGCAGTATTTT